This note documents a single T cell receptor beta chain sequence. Its antigen is still unknown. This sample was included in a study of cytomegalovirus exposure and HLA in healthy donors. The PCR had 60 Vbeta and 13 Jbeta primers. The data were produced by immunoSEQ multiplex PCR, yet TCRdb's version contains in-frame clones alone and is incomplete. The sample holds about 78,000 clones, around 70% seen once. Trimming stripped 4 bases from V and 3 bases from J, with 9 bases between. Germline CDR1 and CDR2: MGHRA and YSYEKL. The CDR3 is 14 amino acids. Study-wide results and caveats: Most TCR beta V segments were productive about 87% or about 30% of the time in an earlier analysis. Generally TCR sequences proved uncommon, though certain public TCRs appeared in numerous donors. Later work found that TCR association rates differed between HLA loci; DRB1 had the most and HLA-C the fewest.

All donors participated as healthy donors of bone marrow. The TCR was taken from a woman aged 40 to 50 in good health and CMV-seropositive. Material for sequencing was PBMCs. The chain links TRBV4-1 to TRBJ1-4; tentative D call: TRBD1 (6 bases). The CDR3 region is CASSPGAANEKLFF. CDR3 in DNA: TGCGCCAGCAGCCCAGGGGCGGCTAATGAAAAACTGTTTTTT.